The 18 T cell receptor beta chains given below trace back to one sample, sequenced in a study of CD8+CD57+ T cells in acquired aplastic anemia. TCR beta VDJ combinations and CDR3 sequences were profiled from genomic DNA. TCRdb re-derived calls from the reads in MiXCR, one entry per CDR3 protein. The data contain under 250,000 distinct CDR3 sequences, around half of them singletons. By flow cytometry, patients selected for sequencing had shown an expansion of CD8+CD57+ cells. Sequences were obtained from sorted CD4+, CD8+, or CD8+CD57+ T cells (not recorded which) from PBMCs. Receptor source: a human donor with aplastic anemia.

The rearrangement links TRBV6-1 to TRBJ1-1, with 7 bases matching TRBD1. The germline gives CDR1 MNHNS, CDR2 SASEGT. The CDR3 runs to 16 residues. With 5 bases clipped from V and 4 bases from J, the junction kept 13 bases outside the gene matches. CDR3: CASSSLGRGAGTEAFF. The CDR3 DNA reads TGTGCCAGCAGTTCGTTGGGCAGGGGGGCGGGCACTGAAGCTTTCTTT.

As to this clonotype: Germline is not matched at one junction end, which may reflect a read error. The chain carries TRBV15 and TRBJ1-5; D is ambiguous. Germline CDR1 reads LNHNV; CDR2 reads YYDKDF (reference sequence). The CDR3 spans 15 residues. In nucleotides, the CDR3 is TGTGCCACCAGCAGACGAGACGTGCTCAATCGGCCCCAGCATTTT. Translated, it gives CATSRRDVLNRPQHF. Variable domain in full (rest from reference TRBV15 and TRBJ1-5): DAMVIQNPRYQVTQFGKPVTLSCSQTLNHNVMYWYQQKSSQAPKLLFHYYDKDFNNEADTPDNFQSRRPNTSFCFLDIRSPGLGDTAMYLCATSRRDVLNRPQHFGDGTRLSIL.

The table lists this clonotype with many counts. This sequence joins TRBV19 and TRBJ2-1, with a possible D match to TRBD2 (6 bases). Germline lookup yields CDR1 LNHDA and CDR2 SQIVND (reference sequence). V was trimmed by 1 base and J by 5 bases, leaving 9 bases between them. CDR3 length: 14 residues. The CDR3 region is CASSIVPGDNEQFF. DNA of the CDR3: TGTGCCAGTAGTATAGTGCCGGGGGACAATGAGCAGTTCTTC. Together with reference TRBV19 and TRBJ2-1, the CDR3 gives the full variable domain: DGGITQSPKYLFRKEGQNVTLSCEQNLNHDAMYWYRQDPGQGLRLIYYSQIVNDFQKGDIAEGYSVSREKKESFPLTVTSAQKNPTAFYLCASSIVPGDNEQFFGPGTRLTVL.

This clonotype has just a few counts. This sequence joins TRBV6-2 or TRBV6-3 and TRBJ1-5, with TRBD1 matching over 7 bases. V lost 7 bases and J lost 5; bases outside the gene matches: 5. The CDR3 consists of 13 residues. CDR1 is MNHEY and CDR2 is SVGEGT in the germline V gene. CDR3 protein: CASTPQGDQPQHF. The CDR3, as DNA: TGTGCCAGCACCCCGCAGGGGGATCAGCCCCAGCATTTT.

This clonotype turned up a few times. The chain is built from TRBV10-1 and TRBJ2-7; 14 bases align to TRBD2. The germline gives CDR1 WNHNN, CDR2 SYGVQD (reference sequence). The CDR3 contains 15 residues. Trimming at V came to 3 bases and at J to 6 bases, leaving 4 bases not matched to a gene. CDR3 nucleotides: TGCGCCAGCAGTGACCGCGGACTAGCGGGAGGCGAGCAGTACTTC. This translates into CASSDRGLAGGEQYF.

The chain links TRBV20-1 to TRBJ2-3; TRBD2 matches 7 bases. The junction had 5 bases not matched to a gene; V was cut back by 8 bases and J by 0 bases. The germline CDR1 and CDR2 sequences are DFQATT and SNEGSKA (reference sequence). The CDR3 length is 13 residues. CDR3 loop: CSYSRGSTDTQYF. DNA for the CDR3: TGCAGTTACTCGCGGGGGAGCACAGATACGCAGTATTTT.

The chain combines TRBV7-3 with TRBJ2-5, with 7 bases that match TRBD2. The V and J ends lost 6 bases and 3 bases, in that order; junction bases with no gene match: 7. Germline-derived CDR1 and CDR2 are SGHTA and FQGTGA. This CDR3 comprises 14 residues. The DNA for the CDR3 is TGTGCCAGCAGTTTAGCGGGCAGGGAAGAGACCCAGTACTTC. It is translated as CASSLAGREETQYF.

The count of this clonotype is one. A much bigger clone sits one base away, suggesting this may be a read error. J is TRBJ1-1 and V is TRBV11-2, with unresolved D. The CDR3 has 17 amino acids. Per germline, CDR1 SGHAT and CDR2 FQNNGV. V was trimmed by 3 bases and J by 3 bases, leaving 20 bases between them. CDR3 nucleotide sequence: TGTGCCAGCAGCTTCCCCAGGACGCAACCTAGGGACACTGAAGCTTTCTTT. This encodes CASSFPRTQPRDTEAFF.

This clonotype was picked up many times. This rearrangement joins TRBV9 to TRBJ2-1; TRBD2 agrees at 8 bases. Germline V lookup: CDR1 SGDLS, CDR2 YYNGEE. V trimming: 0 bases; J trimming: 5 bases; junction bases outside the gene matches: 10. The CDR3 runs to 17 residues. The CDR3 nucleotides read TGTGCCAGCAGCGTAGATAGGGCTAGCGGGCGAGACAATGAGCAGTTCTTC. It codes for CASSVDRASGRDNEQFF.

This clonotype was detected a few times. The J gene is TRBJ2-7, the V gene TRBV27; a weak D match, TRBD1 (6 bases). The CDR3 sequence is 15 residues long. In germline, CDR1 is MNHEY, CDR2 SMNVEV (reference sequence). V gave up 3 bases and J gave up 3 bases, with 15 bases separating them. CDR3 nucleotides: TGTGCCAGCAGTTTCCGACAGGTAGGATACTACGAGCAGTACTTC. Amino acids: CASSFRQVGYYEQYF.

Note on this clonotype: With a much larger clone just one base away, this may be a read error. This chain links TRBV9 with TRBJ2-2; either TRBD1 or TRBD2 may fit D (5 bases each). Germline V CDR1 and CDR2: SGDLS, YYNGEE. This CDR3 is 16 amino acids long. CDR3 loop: CASSGTGTVNTRELFF. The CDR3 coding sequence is TGTGCCAGCAGCGGAACCGGGACCGTGAACACCAGGGAGCTGTTTTTT.

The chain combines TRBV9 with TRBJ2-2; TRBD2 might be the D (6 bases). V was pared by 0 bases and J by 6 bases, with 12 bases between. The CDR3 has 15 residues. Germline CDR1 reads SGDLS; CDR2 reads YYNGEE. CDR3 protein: CASSVGGVSSGELFF. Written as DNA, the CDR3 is TGTGCCAGCAGCGTAGGCGGGGTGTCGTCCGGGGAGCTGTTTTTT.

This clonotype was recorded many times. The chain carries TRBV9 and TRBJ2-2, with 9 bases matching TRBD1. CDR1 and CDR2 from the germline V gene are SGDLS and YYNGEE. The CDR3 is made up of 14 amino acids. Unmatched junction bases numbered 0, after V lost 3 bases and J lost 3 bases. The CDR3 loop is CASSGTGDTGELFF. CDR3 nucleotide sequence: TGTGCCAGCAGCGGGACAGGGGACACCGGGGAGCTGTTTTTT.

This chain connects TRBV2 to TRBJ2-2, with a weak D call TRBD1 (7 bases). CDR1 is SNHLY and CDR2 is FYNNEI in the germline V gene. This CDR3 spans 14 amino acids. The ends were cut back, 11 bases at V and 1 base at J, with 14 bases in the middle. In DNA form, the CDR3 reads TGTGCCTCCCGACAGGGAGGGAACACCGGGGAGCTGTTTTTT. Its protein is CASRQGGNTGELFF.

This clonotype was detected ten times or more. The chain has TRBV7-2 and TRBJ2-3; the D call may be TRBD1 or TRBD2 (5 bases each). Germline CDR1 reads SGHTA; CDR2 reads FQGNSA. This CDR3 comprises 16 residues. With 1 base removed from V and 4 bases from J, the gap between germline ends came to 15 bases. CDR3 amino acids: CASSLGLGDVSDTQYF. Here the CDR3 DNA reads TGTGCCAGCAGCTTAGGTCTTGGGGACGTCTCAGATACGCAGTATTTT.

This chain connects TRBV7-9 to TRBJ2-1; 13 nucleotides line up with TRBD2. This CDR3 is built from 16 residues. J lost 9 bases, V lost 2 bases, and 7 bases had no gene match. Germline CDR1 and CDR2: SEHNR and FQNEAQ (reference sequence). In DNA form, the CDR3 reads TGTGCCAGCAGCTTAATGACTAGCGGGAGGTTTGGTGAGCAGTTCTTC. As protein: CASSLMTSGRFGEQFF.

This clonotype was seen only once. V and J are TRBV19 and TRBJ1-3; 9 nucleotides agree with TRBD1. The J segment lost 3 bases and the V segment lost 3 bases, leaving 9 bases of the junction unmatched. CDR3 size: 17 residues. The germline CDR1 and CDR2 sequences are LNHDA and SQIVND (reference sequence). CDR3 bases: TGTGCCAGTAGTATCTATCGGGGACAGGGCCTTGGAAACACCATATATTTT. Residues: CASSIYRGQGLGNTIYF.

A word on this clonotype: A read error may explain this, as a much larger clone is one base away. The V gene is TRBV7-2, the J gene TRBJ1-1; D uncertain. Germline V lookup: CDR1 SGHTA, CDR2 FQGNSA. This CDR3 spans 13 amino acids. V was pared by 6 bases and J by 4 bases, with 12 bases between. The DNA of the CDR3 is TGTGCCAGCAGTTATCAGTCGAGCACTGAAGCTTTCTTT. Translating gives CASSYQSSTEAFF.